These 3 T cell receptor beta chains came from one sample sequenced in a study of PD-L1 blockade in urothelial cancer. Time point described: pretreatment peripheral blood. Clones were sequenced by immunoSEQ multiplex PCR, and TCRdb holds only the in-frame ones, with some missing. The table has 68,000 or so clones, more than 80% seen once. The starting material was PBMCs, obtained around atezolizumab (anti-PD-L1) treatment. These receptors originate from a man between 65 and 85 years old with urothelial cancer.

The chain combines TRBV7-9 with TRBJ2-5, with TRBD2 identical over 8 bases. Germline-derived CDR1 and CDR2 are SEHNR and FQNEAQ (reference sequence). Unmatched junction bases numbered 4, after V lost 2 bases and J lost 5 bases. This CDR3 is 14 amino acids long. CDR3 nucleotides: TGTGCCAGCAGCTTAACTGGCGGGGGGGAGACCCAGTACTTC. Protein product: CASSLTGGGETQYF.

V and J are TRBV10-2 and TRBJ2-2, with a possible D match to TRBD1 (5 bases). The V and J ends lost 7 bases and 0 bases respectively, with 12 bases between them. Germline V CDR1 and CDR2: WSHSY, SAAADI. The CDR3 has 15 amino acids. The CDR3 reads CASNPQGSNTGELFF. The CDR3 region has the DNA TGCGCCAGCAATCCTCAGGGTTCGAACACCGGGGAGCTGTTTTTT.

The chain uses TRBV29-1 and TRBJ2-5; D is ambiguous. Germline assignment: CDR1 SQVTM and CDR2 ANQGSEA. The CDR3 spans 12 residues. With 0 bases removed from V and 12 bases from J, the gap between germline ends came to 14 bases. The CDR3: CSVEENSKIKYF. CDR3 nucleotide sequence: TGCAGCGTTGAAGAGAACTCCAAAATCAAGTACTTC.